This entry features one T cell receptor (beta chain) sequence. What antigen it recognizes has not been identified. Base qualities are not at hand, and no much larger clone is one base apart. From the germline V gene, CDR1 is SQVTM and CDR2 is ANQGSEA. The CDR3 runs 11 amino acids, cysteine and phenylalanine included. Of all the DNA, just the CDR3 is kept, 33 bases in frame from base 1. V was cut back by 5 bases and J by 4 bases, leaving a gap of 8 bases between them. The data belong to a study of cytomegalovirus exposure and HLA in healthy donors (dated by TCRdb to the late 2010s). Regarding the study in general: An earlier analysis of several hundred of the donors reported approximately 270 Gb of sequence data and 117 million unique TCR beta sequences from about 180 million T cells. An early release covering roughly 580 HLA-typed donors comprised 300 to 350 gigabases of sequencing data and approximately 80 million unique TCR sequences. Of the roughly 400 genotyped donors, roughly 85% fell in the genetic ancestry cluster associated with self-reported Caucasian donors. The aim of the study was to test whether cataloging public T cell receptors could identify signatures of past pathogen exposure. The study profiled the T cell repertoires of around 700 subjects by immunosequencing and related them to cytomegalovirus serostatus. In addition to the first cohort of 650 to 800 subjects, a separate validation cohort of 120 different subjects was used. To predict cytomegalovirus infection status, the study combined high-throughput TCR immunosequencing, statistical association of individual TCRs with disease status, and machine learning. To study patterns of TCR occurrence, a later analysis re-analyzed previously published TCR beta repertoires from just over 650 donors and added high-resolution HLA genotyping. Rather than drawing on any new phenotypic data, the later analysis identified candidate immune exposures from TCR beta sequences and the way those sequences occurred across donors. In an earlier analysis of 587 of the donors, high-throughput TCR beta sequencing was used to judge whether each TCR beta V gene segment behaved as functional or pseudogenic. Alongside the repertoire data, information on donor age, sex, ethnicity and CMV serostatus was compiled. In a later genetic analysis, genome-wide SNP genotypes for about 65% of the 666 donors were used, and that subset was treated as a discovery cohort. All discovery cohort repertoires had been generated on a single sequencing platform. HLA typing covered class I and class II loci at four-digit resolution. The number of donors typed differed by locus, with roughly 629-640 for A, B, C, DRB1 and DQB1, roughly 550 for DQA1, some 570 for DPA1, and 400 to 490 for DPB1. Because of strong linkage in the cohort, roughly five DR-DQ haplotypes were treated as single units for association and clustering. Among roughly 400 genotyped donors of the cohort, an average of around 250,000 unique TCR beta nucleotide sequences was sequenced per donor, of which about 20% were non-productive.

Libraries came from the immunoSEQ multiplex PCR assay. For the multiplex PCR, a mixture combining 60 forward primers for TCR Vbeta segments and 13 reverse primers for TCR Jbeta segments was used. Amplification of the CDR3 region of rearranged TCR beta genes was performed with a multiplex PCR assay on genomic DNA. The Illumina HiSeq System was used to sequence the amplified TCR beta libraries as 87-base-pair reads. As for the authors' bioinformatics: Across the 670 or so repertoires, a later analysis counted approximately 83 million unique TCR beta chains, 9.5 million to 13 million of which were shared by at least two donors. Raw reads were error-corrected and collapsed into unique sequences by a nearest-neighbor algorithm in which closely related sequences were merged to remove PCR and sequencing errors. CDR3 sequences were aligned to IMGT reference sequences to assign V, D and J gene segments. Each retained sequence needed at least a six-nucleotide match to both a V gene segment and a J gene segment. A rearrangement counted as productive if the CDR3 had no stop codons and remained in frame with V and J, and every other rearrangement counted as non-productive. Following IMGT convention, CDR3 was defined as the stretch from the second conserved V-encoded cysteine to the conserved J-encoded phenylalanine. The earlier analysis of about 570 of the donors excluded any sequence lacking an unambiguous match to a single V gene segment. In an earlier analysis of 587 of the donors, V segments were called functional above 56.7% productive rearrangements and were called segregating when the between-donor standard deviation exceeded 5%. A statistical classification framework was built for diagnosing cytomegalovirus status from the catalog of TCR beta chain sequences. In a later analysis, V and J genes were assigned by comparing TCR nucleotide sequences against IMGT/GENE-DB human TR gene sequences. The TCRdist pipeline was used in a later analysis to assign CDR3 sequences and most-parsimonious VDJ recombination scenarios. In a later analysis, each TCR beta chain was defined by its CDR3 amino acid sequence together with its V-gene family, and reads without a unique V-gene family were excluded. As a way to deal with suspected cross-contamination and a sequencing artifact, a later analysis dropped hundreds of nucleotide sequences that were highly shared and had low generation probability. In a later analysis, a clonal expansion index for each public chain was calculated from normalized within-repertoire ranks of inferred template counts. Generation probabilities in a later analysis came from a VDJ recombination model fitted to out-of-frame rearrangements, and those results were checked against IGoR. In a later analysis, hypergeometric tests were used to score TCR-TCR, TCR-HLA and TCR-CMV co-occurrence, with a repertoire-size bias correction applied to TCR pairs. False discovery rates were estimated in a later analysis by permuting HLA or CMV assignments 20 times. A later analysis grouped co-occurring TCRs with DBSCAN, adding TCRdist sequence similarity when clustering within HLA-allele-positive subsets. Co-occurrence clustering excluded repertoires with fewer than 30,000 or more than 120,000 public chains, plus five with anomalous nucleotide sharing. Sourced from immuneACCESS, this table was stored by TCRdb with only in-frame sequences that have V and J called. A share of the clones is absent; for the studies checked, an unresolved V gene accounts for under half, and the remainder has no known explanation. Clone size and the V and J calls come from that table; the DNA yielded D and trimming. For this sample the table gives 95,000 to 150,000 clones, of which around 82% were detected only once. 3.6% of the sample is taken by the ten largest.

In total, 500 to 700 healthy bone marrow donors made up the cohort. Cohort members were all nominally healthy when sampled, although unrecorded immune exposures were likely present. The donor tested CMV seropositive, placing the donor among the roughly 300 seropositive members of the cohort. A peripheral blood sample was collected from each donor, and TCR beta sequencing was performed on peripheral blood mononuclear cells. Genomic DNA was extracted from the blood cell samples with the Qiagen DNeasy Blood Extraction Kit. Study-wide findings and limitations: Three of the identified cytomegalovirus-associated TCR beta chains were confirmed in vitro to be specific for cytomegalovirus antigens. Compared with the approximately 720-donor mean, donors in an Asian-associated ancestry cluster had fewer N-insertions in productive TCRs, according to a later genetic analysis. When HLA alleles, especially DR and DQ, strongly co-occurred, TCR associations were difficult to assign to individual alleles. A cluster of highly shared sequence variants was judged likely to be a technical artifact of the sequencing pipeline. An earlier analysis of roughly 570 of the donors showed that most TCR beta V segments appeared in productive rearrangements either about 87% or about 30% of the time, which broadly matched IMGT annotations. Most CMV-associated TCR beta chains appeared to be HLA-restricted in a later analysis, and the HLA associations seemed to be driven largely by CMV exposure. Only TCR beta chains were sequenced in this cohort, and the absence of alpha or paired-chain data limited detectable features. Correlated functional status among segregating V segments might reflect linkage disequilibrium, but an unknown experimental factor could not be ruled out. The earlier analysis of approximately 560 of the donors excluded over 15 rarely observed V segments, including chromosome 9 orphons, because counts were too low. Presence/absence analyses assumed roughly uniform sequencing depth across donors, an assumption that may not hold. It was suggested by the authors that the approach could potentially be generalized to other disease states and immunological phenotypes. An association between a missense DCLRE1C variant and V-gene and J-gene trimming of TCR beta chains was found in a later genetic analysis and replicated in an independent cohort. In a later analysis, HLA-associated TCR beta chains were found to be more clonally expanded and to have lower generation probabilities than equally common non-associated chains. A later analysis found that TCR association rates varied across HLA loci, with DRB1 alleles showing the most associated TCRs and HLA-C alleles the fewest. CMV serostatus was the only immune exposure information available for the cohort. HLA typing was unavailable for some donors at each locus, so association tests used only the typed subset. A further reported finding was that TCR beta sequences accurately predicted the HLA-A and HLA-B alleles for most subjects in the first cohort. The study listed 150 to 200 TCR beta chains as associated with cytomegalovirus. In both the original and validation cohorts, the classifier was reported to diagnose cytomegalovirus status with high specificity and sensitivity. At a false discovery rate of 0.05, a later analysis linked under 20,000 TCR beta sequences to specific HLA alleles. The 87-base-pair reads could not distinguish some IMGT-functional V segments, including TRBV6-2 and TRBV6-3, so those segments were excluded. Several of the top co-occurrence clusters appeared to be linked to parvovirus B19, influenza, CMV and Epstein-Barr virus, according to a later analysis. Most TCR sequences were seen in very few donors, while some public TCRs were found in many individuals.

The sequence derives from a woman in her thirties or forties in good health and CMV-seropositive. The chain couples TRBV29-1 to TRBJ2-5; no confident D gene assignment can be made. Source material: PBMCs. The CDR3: CSVHTRETQYF. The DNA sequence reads TGCAGCGTTCATACGCGAGAGACCCAGTACTTC.